A single sample is the source of the 13 T cell receptor beta chains below, sequenced in a study of T cell repertoires in cytomegalovirus infection. TCRdb used MiXCR to reprocess the reads, holding one entry per CDR3 protein. This table has fewer than 550,000 distinct CDR3 sequences, approximately 25% appearing once. Sequencing was performed on PBMCs. These receptors came from a human donor in good health (CMV status not recorded). Some clones in this sample may be carry-over from other donors' samples.

This clonotype has a handful of counts. J is TRBJ2-2 and V is TRBV10-3; 12 bases are a match to TRBD2. Germline V gene sequence: CDR1 ENHRY, CDR2 SYGVKD. The CDR3 runs 22 residues. V dropped 5 bases and J dropped 2; count of bases not matched to a gene: 21. For the CDR3, the DNA is TGTGCCATCAGTCTTACCTCGGGACTAGCGGGCCAGGGGGGCCTAAACACCGGGGAGCTGTTTTTT. Its protein product is CAISLTSGLAGQGGLNTGELFF.

V usage is TRBV20-1 and J usage is TRBJ2-1, with 8 bases identical to TRBD2. This CDR3 comprises 16 residues. Germline V CDR1 and CDR2: DFQATT, SNEGSKA (reference sequence). Germline trimming cut 3 bases from V and 1 base from J; bases unmatched to any gene: 8. CDR3 DNA: TGCAGTGCTAGGGGAGGACTAGCTGATTCCTACAATGAGCAGTTCTTC. It translates to CSARGGLADSYNEQFF.

The J gene is TRBJ2-5, the V gene TRBV11-2; TRBD2 matches 7 bases. Per the germline V gene, CDR1 is SGHAT and CDR2 is FQNNGV. This CDR3 comprises 16 residues. J was trimmed by 1 base and V by 5 bases; bases with no gene match: 10. This CDR3 reads CASSPARLAAQETQYF. CDR3 DNA: TGTGCCAGCAGCCCCGCCCGCCTAGCGGCCCAAGAGACCCAGTACTTC. The full variable domain, rest sourced from reference TRBV11-2 and TRBJ2-5, is EAGVAQSPRYKIIEKRQSVAFWCNPISGHATLYWYQQILGQGPKLLIQFQNNGVVDDSQLPKDRFSAERLKGVDSTLKIQPAKLEDSAVYLCASSPARLAAQETQYFGPGTRLLVL.

V is TRBV7-2 and J is TRBJ2-5; the match to TRBD1 covers 7 bases. This CDR3 contains 20 residues. V trimming: 9 bases; J trimming: 2 bases; junction bases outside the gene matches: 27. Germline lookup yields CDR1 SGHTA and CDR2 FQGNSA. The CDR3 DNA reads TGTGCCAGTTCATCTTTTCGGACAGGTTTCTTCGAAATCTTACAAGAGACCCAGTACTTC. This translates into CASSSFRTGFFEILQETQYF.

The rearrangement links TRBV7-6 to TRBJ2-2, with D possibly matching TRBD2 (6 bases). Germline values: CDR1 SGHVS, CDR2 FNYEAQ. This CDR3 comprises 16 residues. Deletions cut 0 bases from V and 5 bases from J, with 13 bases between. CDR3 bases: TGTGCCAGCAGCTTAGCGGGAGGACGTAGAACCGGGGAGCTGTTTTTT. It codes for CASSLAGGRRTGELFF.

The chain recombines TRBV28 with TRBJ2-7; D uncertain. This CDR3 contains 13 residues. Trimming took 6 bases from V and 1 from J, leaving 10 bases between them. CDR1 and CDR2 (germline): MDHEN, SYDVKM. The CDR3 DNA sequence: TGTGCCAGCAGAGAAGGAATTTCCTACGAGCAGTACTTC. It yields the protein CASREGISYEQYF.

The chain employs TRBV10-3 and TRBJ1-5; D uncertain. The CDR3 is made up of 12 amino acids. From germline, CDR1 is ENHRY and CDR2 SYGVKD. V lost 3 bases and J lost 4, with 4 bases in between. The CDR3 sequence is CAISDGNQPQHF. CDR3 DNA sequence: TGTGCCATCAGTGATGGGAATCAGCCCCAGCATTTT.

This clonotype turned up a few times. This sequence joins TRBV4-1 and TRBJ1-1; D may be TRBD1 (6 bases). The length of the CDR3 is 15 residues. CDR1 is MGHRA and CDR2 is YSYEKL in the germline V gene. The germline V and J ends were trimmed by 1 base and 1 base, with 10 bases remaining between them. The CDR3 is CASSQVQGRNTEAFF. CDR3 in DNA: TGCGCCAGCAGCCAAGTTCAGGGGAGGAACACTGAAGCTTTCTTT.

The sample holds a few counts of this clonotype. J is TRBJ2-2 and V is TRBV12-5; tentatively, D is TRBD1 (5 bases). Germline lookup yields CDR1 LGHNT and CDR2 FRNRAP. Deletions cut 6 bases from V and 1 base from J, with 21 bases between. This CDR3 has 18 amino acids. The CDR3 DNA reads as TGTGCTAGTGGGGAAACGTTGGGGCACCAGAGGAACACCGGGGAGCTGTTTTTT. Protein product: CASGETLGHQRNTGELFF.

This clonotype was detected a few times. The rearrangement uses TRBV7-9 and TRBJ1-4; tentative D call: TRBD1 (5 bases). V was trimmed by 1 base and J by 3 bases, leaving 15 bases between them. The CDR3 contains 17 residues. Germline V gene lookup returns CDR1 SEHNR and CDR2 FQNEAQ (reference sequence). CDR3 residues: CASSLGVGAGPNEKLFF. Here the CDR3 DNA reads TGTGCCAGCAGCTTAGGCGTCGGGGCAGGTCCTAATGAAAAACTGTTTTTT.

This clonotype turned up a few times. The rearrangement uses TRBV19 and TRBJ2-1; a weak D match, TRBD1 (6 bases). Looked up from germline, CDR1 is LNHDA and CDR2 is SQIVND (reference sequence). Trimming removed 3 bases from V and 9 bases from J, with 9 bases in between. The CDR3 sequence is 12 residues long. CDR3 residues: CASSIRGAEQFF. The CDR3 DNA sequence: TGTGCCAGTAGTATCAGGGGTGCTGAGCAGTTCTTC. Looking up the rest from reference TRBV19 and TRBJ2-1 gives the full variable domain: DGGITQSPKYLFRKEGQNVTLSCEQNLNHDAMYWYRQDPGQGLRLIYYSQIVNDFQKGDIAEGYSVSREKKESFPLTVTSAQKNPTAFYLCASSIRGAEQFFGPGTRLTVL.

This clonotype came up a few times. The chain carries TRBV19 and TRBJ2-1, with 8 bases matching TRBD2. The CDR3 is made up of 14 amino acids. Germline V gene lookup returns CDR1 LNHDA and CDR2 SQIVND (reference sequence). After removal of 2 bases from V and 5 bases from J, the junction contained 2 bases not matched to a gene. CDR3 DNA: TGTGCCAGTAGTATACGGGAGGGCCACAATGAGCAGTTCTTC. Its translation is CASSIREGHNEQFF.

This clonotype came up once. The chain links TRBV6-2 or TRBV6-3 to TRBJ2-7; 10 bases fit TRBD1. Germline values: CDR1 MNHEY, CDR2 SVGEGT. This CDR3 spans 14 amino acids. V shed 2 bases and J 6 bases; nucleotides not matched to a gene: 4. The CDR3 sequence is CASSYGTGDREQYF. In nucleotides, the CDR3 is TGTGCCAGCAGTTACGGGACAGGGGACCGCGAGCAGTACTTC.